The rows below give T cell receptor beta chains drawn from one sample of a study of regulatory dendritic cells for organ transplantation. Using immunoSEQ multiplex PCR, the repertoire was profiled, and TCRdb retains in-frame clones only, with some absent. Of approximately 28,000 clones in the sample, about four fifths were seen once. Sequences were obtained from naive CD8+ T cells from blood. These receptors were obtained from a human donor in good health. Each CDR3 is given with its conserved first and last residue. D genes are given only for firm matches. Expanded clones get a size class; other rows say once, few or many, or leave the size out.

CDR3 DNA,CDR3 protein,clone size,D gene,V gene,J gene
TGTGCCAGCAGTTACTCGATGGGGGGGATTTACAATGAGCAGTTCTTC,CASSYSMGGIYNEQFF,.,TRBD2,TRBV6-5,TRBJ2-1
TGTGCCAGCAGCCAGTCGGGATTGTATAGCAATCAGCCCCAGCATTTT,CASSQSGLYSNQPQHF,once,.,TRBV4-2,TRBJ1-5
TGTGCCAGCAGCGACCCGGGACAGGACACAGATACGCAGTATTTT,CASSDPGQDTDTQYF,.,TRBD1,TRBV7-9,TRBJ2-3
TGTGCCAGCAGCTTAAAACTGGGGCCAAACAATGAGCAGTTCTTC,CASSLKLGPNNEQFF,.,.,TRBV7-3,TRBJ2-1
TGTGCCAGCAGCGAGTTGACAGGGGGCACCGGGGAGCTGTTTTTT,CASSELTGGTGELFF,.,TRBD1,TRBV9,TRBJ2-2
TGTGCCAGCAGCGTTTCCGGGACATCCTTCTCCTACAATGAGCAGTTCTTC,CASSVSGTSFSYNEQFF,.,.,TRBV9,TRBJ2-1
TGTGCCAGCAGCGTAGTTGTTAGCGGGGCATACAATGAGCAGTTCTTC,CASSVVVSGAYNEQFF,.,TRBD2,TRBV9,TRBJ2-1
TGTGCCAGCAGCCAGGGGACTAGCGTCCAGGGGACCCAGTACTTC,CASSQGTSVQGTQYF,.,TRBD2,TRBV7-9,TRBJ2-5
TGCGCCAGCAGCCAAGTGCCTAGCCGGAACACCGGGGAGCTGTTTTTT,CASSQVPSRNTGELFF,.,.,TRBV4-1,TRBJ2-2
TGTGCCATCAGTGGAAAGGTGGCGGGGGGCCGTGGCACAGATACGCAGTATTTT,CAISGKVAGGRGTDTQYF,.,TRBD2,TRBV10-3,TRBJ2-3